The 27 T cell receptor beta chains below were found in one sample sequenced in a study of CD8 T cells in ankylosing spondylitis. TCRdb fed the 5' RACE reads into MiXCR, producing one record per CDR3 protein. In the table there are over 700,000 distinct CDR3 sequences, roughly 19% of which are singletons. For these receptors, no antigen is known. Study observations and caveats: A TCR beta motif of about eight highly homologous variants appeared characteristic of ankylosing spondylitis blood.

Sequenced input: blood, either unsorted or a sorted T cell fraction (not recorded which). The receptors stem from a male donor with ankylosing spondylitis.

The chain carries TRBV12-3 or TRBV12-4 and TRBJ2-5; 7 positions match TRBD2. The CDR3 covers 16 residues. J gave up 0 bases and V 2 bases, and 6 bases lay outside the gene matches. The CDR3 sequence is CASSLTIRGDQETQYF. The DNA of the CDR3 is TGTGCCAGCAGTTTAACTATCCGGGGGGACCAAGAGACCCAGTACTTC.

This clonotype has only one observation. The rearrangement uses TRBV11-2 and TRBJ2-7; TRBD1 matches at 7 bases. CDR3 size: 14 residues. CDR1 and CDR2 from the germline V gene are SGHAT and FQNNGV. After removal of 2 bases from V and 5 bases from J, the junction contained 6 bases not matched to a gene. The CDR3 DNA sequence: TGTGCCAGCAGCTTATCGAGGGACAGCGACGAGCAGTACTTC. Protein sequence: CASSLSRDSDEQYF.

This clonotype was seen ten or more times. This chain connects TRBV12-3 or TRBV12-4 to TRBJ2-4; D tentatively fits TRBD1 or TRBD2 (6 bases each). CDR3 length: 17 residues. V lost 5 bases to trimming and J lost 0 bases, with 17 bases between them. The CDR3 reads CASSRGQANLAKNIQYF. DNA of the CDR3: TGTGCCAGCAGTCGGGGGCAGGCGAATTTAGCCAAAAACATTCAGTACTTC.

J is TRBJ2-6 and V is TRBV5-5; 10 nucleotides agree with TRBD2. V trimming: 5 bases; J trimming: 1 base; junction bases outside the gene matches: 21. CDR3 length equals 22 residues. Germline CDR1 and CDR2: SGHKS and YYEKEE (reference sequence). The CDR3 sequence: CASRPDRAKAGGRPSGANVLTF. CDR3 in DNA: TGTGCCAGCAGACCGGACAGGGCGAAAGCGGGAGGGCGACCTTCTGGGGCCAACGTCCTGACTTTC.

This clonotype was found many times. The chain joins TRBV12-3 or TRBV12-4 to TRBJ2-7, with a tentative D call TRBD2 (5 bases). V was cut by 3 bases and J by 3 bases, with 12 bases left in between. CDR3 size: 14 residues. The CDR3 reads CASSLGGSVYEQYF. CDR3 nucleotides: TGTGCCAGCAGTTTGGGTGGGAGTGTCTACGAGCAGTACTTC.

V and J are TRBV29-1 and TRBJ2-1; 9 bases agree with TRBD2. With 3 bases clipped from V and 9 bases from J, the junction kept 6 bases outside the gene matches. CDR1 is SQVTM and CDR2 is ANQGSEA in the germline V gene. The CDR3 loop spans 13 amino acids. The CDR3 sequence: CSVDWGLAGEQFF. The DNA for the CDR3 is TGCAGCGTTGATTGGGGACTAGCTGGTGAGCAGTTCTTC.

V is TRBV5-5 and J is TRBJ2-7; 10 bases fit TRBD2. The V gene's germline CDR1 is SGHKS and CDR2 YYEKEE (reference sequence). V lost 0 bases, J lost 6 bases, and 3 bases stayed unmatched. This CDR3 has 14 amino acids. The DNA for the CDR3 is TGTGCCAGCAGCTTGGGAGCGGGGGGGCCCGAGCAGTACTTC. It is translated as CASSLGAGGPEQYF.

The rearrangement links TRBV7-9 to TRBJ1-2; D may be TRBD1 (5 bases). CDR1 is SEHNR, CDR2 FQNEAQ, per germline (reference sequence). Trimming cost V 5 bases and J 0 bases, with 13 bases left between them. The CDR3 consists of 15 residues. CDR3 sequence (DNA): TGTGCCAGCAGCCGGTCTGGGGCCTCTAACTATGGCTACACCTTC. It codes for CASSRSGASNYGYTF.

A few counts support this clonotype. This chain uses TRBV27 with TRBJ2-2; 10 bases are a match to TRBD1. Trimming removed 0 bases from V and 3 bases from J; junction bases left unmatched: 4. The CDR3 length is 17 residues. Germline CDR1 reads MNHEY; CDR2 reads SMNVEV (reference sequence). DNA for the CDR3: TGTGCCAGCAGTTTATCGGACAGGGGGGAATACACCGGGGAGCTGTTTTTT. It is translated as CASSLSDRGEYTGELFF.

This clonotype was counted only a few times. The CDR3 coding sequence is TGTGCCAGCAGCTCGGGGACAGGACAACCGACCCAGTACTTC. Its translation: CASSSGTGQPTQYF. V gene TRBV7-7 combines with J gene TRBJ2-5, with TRBD1 identical over 8 bases. Germline CDR1 is SSHAT and CDR2 is FNYEAQ (reference sequence). Trimming cost V 4 bases and J 7 bases; bases outside gene matches: 8. This CDR3 comprises 14 residues. The whole variable domain, remainder taken from reference TRBV7-7 and TRBJ2-5, is GAGVSQSPRYKVTKRGQDVTLRCDPISSHATLYWYQQALGQGPEFLTYFNYEAQPDKSGLPSDRFSAERPEGSISTLTIQRTEQRDSAMYRCASSSGTGQPTQYFGPGTRLLVL.

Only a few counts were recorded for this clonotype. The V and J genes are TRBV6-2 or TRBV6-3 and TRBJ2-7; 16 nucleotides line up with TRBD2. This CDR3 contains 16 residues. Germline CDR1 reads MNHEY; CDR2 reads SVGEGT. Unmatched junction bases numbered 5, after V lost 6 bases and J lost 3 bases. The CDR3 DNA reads TGTGCCAGCAGGGGACTAGCGGGAGGGATCGGCTACGAGCAGTACTTC. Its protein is CASRGLAGGIGYEQYF.

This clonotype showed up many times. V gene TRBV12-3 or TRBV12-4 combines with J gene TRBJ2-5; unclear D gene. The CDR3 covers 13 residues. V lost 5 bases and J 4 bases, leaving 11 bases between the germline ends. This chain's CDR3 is CASSPQSPETQYF. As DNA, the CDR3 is TGTGCCAGCAGTCCCCAGAGTCCAGAGACCCAGTACTTC.

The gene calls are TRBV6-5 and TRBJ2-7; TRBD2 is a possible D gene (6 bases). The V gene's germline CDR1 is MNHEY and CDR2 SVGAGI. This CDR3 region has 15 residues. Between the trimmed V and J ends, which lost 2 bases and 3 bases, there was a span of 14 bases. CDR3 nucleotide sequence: TGTGCCAGCAGTTACCAAAGCGGGCAGGGCTACGAGCAGTACTTC. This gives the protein CASSYQSGQGYEQYF.

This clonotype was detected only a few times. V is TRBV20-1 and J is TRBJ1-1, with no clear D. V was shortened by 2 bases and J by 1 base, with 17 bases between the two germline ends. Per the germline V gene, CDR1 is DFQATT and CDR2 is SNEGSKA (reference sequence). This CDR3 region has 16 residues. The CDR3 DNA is TGCAGTGCTAGACCCGGGTCTTCCTTAGGGAACACTGAAGCTTTCTTT. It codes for CSARPGSSLGNTEAFF.

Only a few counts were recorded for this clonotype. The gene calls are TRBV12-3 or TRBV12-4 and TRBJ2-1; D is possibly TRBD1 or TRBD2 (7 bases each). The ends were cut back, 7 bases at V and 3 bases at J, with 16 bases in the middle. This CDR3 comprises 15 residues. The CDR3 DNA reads TGTGCCAGCACCCAGGGGGGGGTTCGCTACAATGAGCAGTTCTTC. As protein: CASTQGGVRYNEQFF.

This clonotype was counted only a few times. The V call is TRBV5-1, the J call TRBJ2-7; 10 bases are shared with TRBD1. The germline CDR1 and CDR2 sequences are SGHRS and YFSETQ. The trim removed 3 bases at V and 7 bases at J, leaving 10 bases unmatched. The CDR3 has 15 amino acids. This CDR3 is CASSWTGGYSGEQYF. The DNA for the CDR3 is TGCGCCAGCAGCTGGACAGGGGGATATTCGGGTGAGCAGTACTTC.

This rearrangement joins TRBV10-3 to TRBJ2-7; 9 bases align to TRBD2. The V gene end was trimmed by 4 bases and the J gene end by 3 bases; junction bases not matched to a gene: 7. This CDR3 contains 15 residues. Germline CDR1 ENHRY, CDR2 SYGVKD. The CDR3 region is CAISGGSGGLYEQYF. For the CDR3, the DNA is TGTGCCATCAGTGGTGGTAGCGGGGGCCTCTACGAGCAGTACTTC.

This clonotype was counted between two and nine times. The CDR3 nucleotides are TGTGCCAGCGGTGACCAGTACTTC. Its protein product is CASGDQYF. The rearrangement uses TRBV28 and TRBJ2-5; D is ambiguous. CDR3 length equals 8 residues. Germline loops: CDR1 MDHEN, CDR2 SYDVKM. Trimming took off 8 bases at V and 10 bases at J, with 5 bases between the two ends. Filled out from reference TRBV28 and TRBJ2-5, the complete variable domain reads DVKVTQSSRYLVKRTGEKVFLECVQDMDHENMFWYRQDPGLGLRLIYFSYDVKMKEKGDIPEGYSVSREKKERFSLILESASTNQTSMYLCASGDQYFGPGTRLLVL.

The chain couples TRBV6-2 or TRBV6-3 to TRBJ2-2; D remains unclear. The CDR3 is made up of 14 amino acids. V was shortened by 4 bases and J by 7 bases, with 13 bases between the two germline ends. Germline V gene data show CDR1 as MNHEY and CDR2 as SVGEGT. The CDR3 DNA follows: TGTGCCAGCAGTTTCCCTCTAGTCGTCGGGGAGCTGTTTTTT. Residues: CASSFPLVVGELFF.

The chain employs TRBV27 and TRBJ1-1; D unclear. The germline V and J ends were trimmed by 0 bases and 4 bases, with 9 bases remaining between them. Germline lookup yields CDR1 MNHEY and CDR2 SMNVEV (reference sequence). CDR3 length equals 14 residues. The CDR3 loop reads CASSLSNLATEAFF. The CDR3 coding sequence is TGTGCCAGCAGTTTATCTAACTTGGCCACTGAAGCTTTCTTT.

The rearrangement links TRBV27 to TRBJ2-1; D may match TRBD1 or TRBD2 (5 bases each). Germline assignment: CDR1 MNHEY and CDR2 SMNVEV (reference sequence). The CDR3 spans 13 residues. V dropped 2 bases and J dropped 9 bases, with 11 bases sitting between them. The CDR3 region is CASSLGGNLEQFF. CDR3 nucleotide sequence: TGTGCCAGCAGTTTAGGGGGTAATCTTGAGCAGTTCTTC.

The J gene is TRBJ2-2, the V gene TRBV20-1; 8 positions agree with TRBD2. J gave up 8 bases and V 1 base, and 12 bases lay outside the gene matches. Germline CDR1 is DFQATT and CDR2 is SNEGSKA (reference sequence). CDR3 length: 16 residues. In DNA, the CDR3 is TGCAGTGCTAGAGCTAGCGGGCGGACCGACGAGGGGGAGCTGTTTTTT. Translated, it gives CSARASGRTDEGELFF.

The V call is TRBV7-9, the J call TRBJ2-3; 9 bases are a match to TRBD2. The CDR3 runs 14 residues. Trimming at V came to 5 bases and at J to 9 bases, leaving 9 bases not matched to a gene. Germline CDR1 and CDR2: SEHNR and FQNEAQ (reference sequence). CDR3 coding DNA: TGTGCCAGCAGCCAGCCGACTAGCGGTCACACGCAGTATTTT. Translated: CASSQPTSGHTQYF.

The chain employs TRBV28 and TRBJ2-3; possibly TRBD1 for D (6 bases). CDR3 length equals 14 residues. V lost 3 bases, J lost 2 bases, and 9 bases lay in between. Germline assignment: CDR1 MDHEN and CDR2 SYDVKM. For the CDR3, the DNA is TGTGCCAGCAGTTTCAGGGGCCCCACAGATACGCAGTATTTT. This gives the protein CASSFRGPTDTQYF.

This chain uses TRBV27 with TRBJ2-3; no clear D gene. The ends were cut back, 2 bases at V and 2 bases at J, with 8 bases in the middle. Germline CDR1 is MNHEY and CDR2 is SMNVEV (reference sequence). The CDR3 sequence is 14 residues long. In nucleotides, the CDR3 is TGTGCCAGCAGTTTAGGGCGTATCACAGATACGCAGTATTTT. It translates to CASSLGRITDTQYF.

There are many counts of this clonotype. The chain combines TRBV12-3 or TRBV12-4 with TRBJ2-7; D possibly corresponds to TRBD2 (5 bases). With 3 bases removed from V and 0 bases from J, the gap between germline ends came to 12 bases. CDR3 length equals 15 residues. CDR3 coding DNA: TGTGCCAGCAGTTTCAGGACTCACAACTCCTACGAGCAGTACTTC. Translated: CASSFRTHNSYEQYF.

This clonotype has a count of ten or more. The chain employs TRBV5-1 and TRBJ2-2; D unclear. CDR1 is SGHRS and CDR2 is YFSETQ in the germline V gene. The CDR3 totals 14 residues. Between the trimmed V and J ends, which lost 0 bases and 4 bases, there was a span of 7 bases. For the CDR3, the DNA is TGCGCCAGCAGCTTGGGGGTGTCCACCGGGGAGCTGTTTTTT. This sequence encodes CASSLGVSTGELFF.